Presented here are 25 T cell receptor beta chains from one specimen sequenced in a study of blood T cell repertoires in COVID-19. Some clones are missing from TCRdb's copy, which holds only in-frame ones; the method was immunoSEQ multiplex PCR. Of just over 60,000 clones in the sample, approximately 80% were seen once. The material sequenced was peripheral blood. The source is a man in his 60s with acute or convalescent COVID-19.

The chain recombines TRBV7-9 with TRBJ2-1; TRBD2 matches at 8 bases. V shed 5 bases, J shed 3 bases, and the junction held 9 bases outside the gene matches. The length of the CDR3 is 16 residues. The germline V gene encodes CDR1 SEHNR and CDR2 FQNEAQ (reference sequence). The CDR3 reads CASSLLAGPHYNEQFF. CDR3 DNA sequence: TGTGCCAGCAGCCTTTTAGCGGGACCACACTACAATGAGCAGTTCTTC.

The rearrangement joins TRBV7-9 to TRBJ2-7; no reliable D call. CDR1 SEHNR and CDR2 FQNEAQ come from the germline V gene (reference sequence). V was trimmed by 1 base and J by 7 bases, leaving 17 bases between them. The CDR3 totals 15 residues. The CDR3 spells CASSLGDSTDQEQYF. CDR3 DNA sequence: TGTGCCAGCAGCTTAGGCGACTCCACCGACCAGGAGCAGTACTTC.

V is TRBV7-2 and J is TRBJ1-1; D possibly corresponds to TRBD1 (5 bases). Germline CDR1 SGHTA, CDR2 FQGNSA. V dropped 5 bases and J dropped 3 bases, with 16 bases sitting between them. The CDR3 spans 15 residues. The CDR3 protein is CASSHPYGGDTEAFF. DNA for the CDR3: TGTGCCAGCAGCCATCCCTACGGGGGGGACACTGAAGCTTTCTTT.

V gene TRBV20-1 combines with J gene TRBJ2-7; the D gene is possibly TRBD2 (5 bases). This CDR3 is 13 amino acids long. The V end was cut by 3 bases, the J end by 3 bases, with 12 bases between. CDR1 and CDR2 from the germline V gene are DFQATT and SNEGSKA (reference sequence). CDR3 nucleotide sequence: TGCAGTGCTAGTCAGGACTCATACTACGAGCAGTACTTC. This gives the protein CSASQDSYYEQYF.

The chain links TRBV5-6 to TRBJ2-7; D perhaps matches TRBD1 (5 bases). The CDR3 contains 18 residues. Looked up from germline, CDR1 is SGHDT and CDR2 is YYEEEE. V was clipped by 0 bases and J by 2 bases, with 21 bases between them. CDR3 nucleotides: TGTGCCAGCAGCTTGGTAATTATGTTAGACAGAGCCCCCTACGAGCAGTACTTC. The encoded protein is CASSLVIMLDRAPYEQYF.

This chain uses TRBV24-1 with TRBJ2-1; a possible D gene is TRBD1 (6 bases). The CDR3 covers 13 residues. The V end was cut by 10 bases, the J end by 9 bases, with 18 bases between. Germline V gene data show CDR1 as KGHDR and CDR2 as SFDVKD. The CDR3 region has the DNA TGTGCCACGTCCGGGACAAGCTTCGGTGAGCAGTTCTTC. Translating gives CATSGTSFGEQFF.

The chain is built from TRBV2 and TRBJ2-1; 8 nucleotides line up with TRBD2. The CDR3 is 14 residues long. CDR1 and CDR2 (germline): SNHLY, FYNNEI. With 6 bases clipped from V and 5 bases from J, the junction kept 6 bases outside the gene matches. This chain's CDR3 is CASRKRELNNEQFF. CDR3 in DNA: TGTGCCAGCAGAAAGCGGGAGCTCAACAATGAGCAGTTCTTC.

The chain employs TRBV18 and TRBJ2-5, with 7 bases aligning to TRBD1. This CDR3 has 18 residues. Germline trimming cut 4 bases from V and 4 bases from J; bases unmatched to any gene: 18. Germline values: CDR1 KGHSH, CDR2 LQKENI. The DNA for the CDR3 is TGTGCCAGCTCACAACCGGGACAGAACTTTTTCGGTGGAGAGACCCAGTACTTC. It specifies CASSQPGQNFFGGETQYF.

The chain couples TRBV3-1 (or the pseudogene TRBV3-2) to TRBJ1-2; D remains unclear. From germline, CDR1 is LGHDT and CDR2 YNNKEL (reference sequence). V dropped 0 bases and J dropped 3 bases, with 11 bases sitting between them. This CDR3 is 15 amino acids long. CDR3: CASSQEGAGYYGYTF. The CDR3 region has the DNA TGTGCCAGCAGCCAAGAAGGTGCGGGGTACTATGGCTACACCTTC.

The genes are TRBV7-8 and TRBJ1-2, with D possibly TRBD1 on 5 matching bases. The CDR3 totals 13 residues. Trimming pared 5 bases from V and 1 base from J, leaving 8 bases between. CDR1 is SGHVS, CDR2 FQNEAQ, per germline. CDR3 sequence: CASSPDSNYGYTF. The CDR3, as DNA: TGTGCCAGCAGCCCCGACAGTAACTATGGCTACACCTTC.

This clone has more than one count but fewer than ten. This chain uses TRBV24-1 with TRBJ2-7, with D possibly being TRBD2 (5 bases). V was cut by 4 bases and J by 6 bases, with 15 bases left in between. The germline gives CDR1 KGHDR, CDR2 SFDVKD. CDR3 length: 14 amino acids. The CDR3 here is CATSENRRSGEQYF. Here the CDR3 DNA reads TGTGCCACCAGTGAAAACCGGAGGTCTGGCGAGCAGTACTTC.

V gene TRBV3-1 (or the pseudogene TRBV3-2) combines with J gene TRBJ2-2, with TRBD2 matching 13 bases. Germline V lookup: CDR1 LGHDT, CDR2 YNNKEL (reference sequence). With 4 bases clipped from V and 6 bases from J, the junction kept 5 bases outside the gene matches. This CDR3 is built from 16 residues. CDR3 protein: CASSLTGLAGSGELFF. The CDR3 DNA reads TGTGCCAGCAGCCTCACGGGACTAGCGGGGTCCGGGGAGCTGTTTTTT.

Ten or more counts support this clone. The chain is built from TRBV6-5 and TRBJ1-1; D gene unclear. V lost 7 bases, J lost 7 bases, and 16 bases lay in between. The germline gives CDR1 MNHEY, CDR2 SVGAGI. The CDR3 sequence is 13 residues long. The CDR3 is CASNRPISGEAFF. CDR3 nucleotide sequence: TGTGCCAGCAACCGACCCATCAGCGGTGAAGCTTTCTTT.

This chain joins TRBV3-1 (or the pseudogene TRBV3-2) and TRBJ2-5, with TRBD1 matching 10 bases. J was trimmed by 4 bases and V by 4 bases; bases with no gene match: 9. The CDR3 length is 16 residues. From germline, CDR1 is LGHDT and CDR2 YNNKEL (reference sequence). CDR3 nucleotide sequence: TGTGCCAGCAGCCTCTGGGGACAGGGGAGGGGAGAGACCCAGTACTTC. This sequence encodes CASSLWGQGRGETQYF.

The chain uses TRBV6-5 and TRBJ1-4; TRBD1 matches 8 bases. V lost 5 bases to trimming and J lost 10 bases; unmatched junction nucleotides: 12. The CDR3 runs to 15 residues. Germline CDR1 MNHEY, CDR2 SVGAGI. DNA for the CDR3: TGTGCCAGCAGTCCACCGGGACAGGCCCGTTCAAAACTGTTTTTT. Its protein is CASSPPGQARSKLFF.

The chain joins TRBV7-8 to TRBJ2-1, with 8 positions matching TRBD1. The CDR3 has 17 residues. CDR1 is SGHVS and CDR2 is FQNEAQ in the germline V gene. The trim removed 3 bases at V and 4 bases at J, leaving 11 bases unmatched. The CDR3 protein is CASSFPYRGAPYNEQFF. CDR3 bases: TGTGCCAGCAGCTTCCCCTACAGGGGGGCCCCTTACAATGAGCAGTTCTTC.

The chain is built from TRBV7-8 and TRBJ1-4; D may be TRBD1 (5 bases). This CDR3 is 14 amino acids long. Trimming removed 5 bases from V and 8 bases from J, with 15 bases in between. CDR1 and CDR2 (germline): SGHVS, FQNEAQ. The CDR3 here is CASSPAGGTEKLFF. In DNA, the CDR3 is TGTGCCAGCAGCCCCGCTGGGGGGACGGAAAAACTGTTTTTT.

The gene calls are TRBV9 and TRBJ2-1, with 10 bases matching TRBD2. The CDR3 loop spans 16 amino acids. CDR1 is SGDLS, CDR2 YYNGEE, per germline. V trimming: 4 bases; J trimming: 3 bases; junction bases outside the gene matches: 7. CDR3 protein: CASSPPASGSYNEQFF. The CDR3, as DNA: TGTGCCAGCAGCCCCCCGGCTAGCGGGAGCTACAATGAGCAGTTCTTC.

V gene TRBV19 combines with J gene TRBJ2-2; TRBD2 matches at 11 bases. The CDR3 is made up of 17 amino acids. Trimming removed 10 bases from V and 2 bases from J; junction bases left unmatched: 12. Per germline, CDR1 LNHDA and CDR2 SQIVND (reference sequence). The CDR3 loop is CATGDPSGRSNTGELFF. As DNA, the CDR3 is TGTGCCACCGGCGACCCTAGCGGGAGGTCTAACACCGGGGAGCTGTTTTTT.

The chain carries TRBV27 and TRBJ2-5; TRBD1 agrees at 9 bases. After removal of 5 bases from V and 0 bases from J, the junction contained 13 bases not matched to a gene. The CDR3 spans 18 residues. Germline lookup yields CDR1 MNHEY and CDR2 SMNVEV (reference sequence). As DNA, the CDR3 is TGTGCCAGCAGTCCCCTAGGGACAGGGATCCCCAACCAAGAGACCCAGTACTTC. Protein sequence: CASSPLGTGIPNQETQYF.

The chain couples TRBV18 to TRBJ2-1; D might be TRBD2 (5 bases). This CDR3 has 14 residues. V lost 2 bases and J lost 9, with 14 bases in between. The germline V gene encodes CDR1 KGHSH and CDR2 LQKENI. CDR3 amino acids: CASSPWGESSEQFF. The DNA for the CDR3 is TGTGCCAGCTCACCATGGGGAGAATCGAGTGAGCAGTTCTTC.

V usage is TRBV6-2 or TRBV6-3 and J usage is TRBJ2-6; D not resolved. The CDR3 has 16 residues. V lost 0 bases to trimming and J lost 0 bases, with 6 bases between them. Germline loops: CDR1 MNHEY, CDR2 SVGEGT. Here the CDR3 reads CASSYSSSSGANVLTF. The CDR3 DNA is TGTGCCAGCAGTTACTCGAGTTCCTCTGGGGCCAACGTCCTGACTTTC.

The genes are TRBV5-4 and TRBJ2-1; 11 bases are shared with TRBD2. The CDR3 consists of 16 residues. Per the germline V gene, CDR1 is SGHNT and CDR2 is YYREEE (reference sequence). Trimming took 4 bases from V and 7 from J; bases not matched to a gene: 10. As DNA, the CDR3 is TGTGCCAGCAGCCCCTTAGCGGGAGGGCCGGGTAATGAGCAGTTCTTC. Translation gives CASSPLAGGPGNEQFF. The full variable domain, its missing parts supplied by reference TRBV5-4 and TRBJ2-1, is ETGVTQSPTHLIKTRGQQVTLRCSSQSGHNTVSWYQQALGQGPQFIFQYYREEENGRGNFPPRFSGLQFPNYSSELNVNALELDDSALYLCASSPLAGGPGNEQFFGPGTRLTVL.

The chain employs TRBV5-1 and TRBJ2-7, with D maybe TRBD1 (5 bases). Per the germline V gene, CDR1 is SGHRS and CDR2 is YFSETQ. The V end lost 5 bases, the J end lost 1 base, and 10 bases lay between the germline ends. The CDR3 has 13 amino acids. CDR3 bases: TGCGCCAGCAGAAACACAGGATCCTACGAGCAGTACTTC. Translation: CASRNTGSYEQYF.

This clone turned up a few times. The V gene is TRBV10-3, the J gene TRBJ1-4, with a weak D call TRBD1 (6 bases). Trimming took off 6 bases at V and 0 bases at J, with 8 bases between the two ends. The CDR3 runs to 14 residues. Germline V CDR1 and CDR2: ENHRY, SYGVKD. In DNA, the CDR3 is TGTGCCATCAGGGACAGCGCAACTAATGAAAAACTGTTTTTT. This codes for CAIRDSATNEKLFF.